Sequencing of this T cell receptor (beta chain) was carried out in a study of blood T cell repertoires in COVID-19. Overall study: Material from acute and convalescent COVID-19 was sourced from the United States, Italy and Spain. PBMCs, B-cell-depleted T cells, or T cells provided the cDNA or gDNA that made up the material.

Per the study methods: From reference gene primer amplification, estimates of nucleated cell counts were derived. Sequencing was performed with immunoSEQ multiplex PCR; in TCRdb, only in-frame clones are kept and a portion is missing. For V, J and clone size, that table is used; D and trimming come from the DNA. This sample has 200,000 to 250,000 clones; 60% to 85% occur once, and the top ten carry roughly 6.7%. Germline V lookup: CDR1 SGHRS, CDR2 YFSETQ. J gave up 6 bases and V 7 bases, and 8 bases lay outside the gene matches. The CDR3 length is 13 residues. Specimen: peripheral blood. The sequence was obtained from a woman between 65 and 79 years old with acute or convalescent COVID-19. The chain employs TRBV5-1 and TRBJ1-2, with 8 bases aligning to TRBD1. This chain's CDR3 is CASGIPGGNGYTF. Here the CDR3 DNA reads TGCGCCAGCGGGATTCCAGGGGGCAATGGCTACACCTTC. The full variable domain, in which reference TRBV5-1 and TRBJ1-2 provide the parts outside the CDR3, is KAGVTQTPRYLIKTRGQQVTLSCSPISGHRSVSWYQQTPGQGLQFLFEYFSETQRNKGNFPGRFSGRQFSNSRSEMNVSTLELGDSALYLCASGIPGGNGYTFGSGTRLTVV.